The clone carrying this TCR beta chain was observed many times. CDR3 length: 16 residues. Per the germline V gene, CDR1 is KGHDR and CDR2 is SFDVKD. Trimming took 4 bases from V and 6 from J; bases not matched to a gene: 11. The data are from a study of neurological immune-mediated disorders. TCRdb re-called the 5' RACE reads with MiXCR, one entry per CDR3 protein. Of tens of thousands of distinct CDR3 sequences listed, over 5.5% are singletons. Sequencing was done on a sample of CD4+ T cells from blood. This chain joins TRBV24-1 and TRBJ1-2, with 9 bases fitting TRBD1. The source is a woman aged 18 to 35 with multiple sclerosis. CDR3 nucleotide sequence: TGTGCCACCAGTGACCCTGCAAACAGGGGGCTTGATGGCTACACCTTC. The encoded protein is CATSDPANRGLDGYTF.